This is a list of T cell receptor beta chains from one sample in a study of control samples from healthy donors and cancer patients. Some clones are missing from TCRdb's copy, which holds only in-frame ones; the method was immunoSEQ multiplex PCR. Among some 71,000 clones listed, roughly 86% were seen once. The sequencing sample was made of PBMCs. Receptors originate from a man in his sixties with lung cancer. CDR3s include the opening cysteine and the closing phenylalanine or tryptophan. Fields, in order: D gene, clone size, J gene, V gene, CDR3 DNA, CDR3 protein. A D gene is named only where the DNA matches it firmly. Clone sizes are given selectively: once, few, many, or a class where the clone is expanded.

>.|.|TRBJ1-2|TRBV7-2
TGTGCCAGCAGCTTAGGTCTCGGGGTTCCCTATGGCTACACCTTC
CASSLGLGVPYGYTF
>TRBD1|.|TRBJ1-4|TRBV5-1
TGCGCCAGCAGCTTTCAGGGGGCAGATGAAAAACTGTTTTTT
CASSFQGADEKLFF
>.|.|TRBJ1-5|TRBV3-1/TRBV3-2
TGTGCCAGCAGCCAAAGGGGCAATCAGCCCCAGCATTTT
CASSQRGNQPQHF
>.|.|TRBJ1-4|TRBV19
TGTGCCAGTAGCCGTGGGGCGGGAAATGAAAAACTGTTTTTT
CASSRGAGNEKLFF
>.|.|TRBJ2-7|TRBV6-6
TGTGCCAGCAGTTACGAGGGGGTCGCCTACGAGCAGTACTTC
CASSYEGVAYEQYF
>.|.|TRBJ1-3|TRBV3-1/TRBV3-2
TGTGCCAGCAGCCTTTCGACAGGCTTCTCTGGAAACACCATATATTTT
CASSLSTGFSGNTIYF
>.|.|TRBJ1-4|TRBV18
TGTGCTAGCGAAGCACAGGGAGAACTGTTTTTT
CASEAQGELFF
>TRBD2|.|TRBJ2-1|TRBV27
TGTGCCAGCAGTTTTTGGGTGGGAGGGAGCGACGGTAACAATGAGCAGTTCTTC
CASSFWVGGSDGNNEQFF
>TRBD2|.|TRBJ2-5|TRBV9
TGTGCCAGCAGCCGTAGCGGGGGAGCGTACCAAGAGACCCAGTACTTC
CASSRSGGAYQETQYF
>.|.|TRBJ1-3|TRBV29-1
TGCAGCGTTGAACTCACAGGGAACTCTGGAAACACCATATATTTT
CSVELTGNSGNTIYF
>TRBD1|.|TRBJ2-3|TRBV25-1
TGTGCCAGCACAGACAGGGGGCAGGCAGATACGCAGTATTTT
CASTDRGQADTQYF
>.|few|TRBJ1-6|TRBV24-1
TGTGCCACCAGTCGGGCGTTAGCCAATTCACCCCTCCACTTT
CATSRALANSPLHF
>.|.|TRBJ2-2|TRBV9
TGTGCCAGCAGCGTAGTATCGACAGCGAACACCGGGGAGCTGTTTTTT
CASSVVSTANTGELFF
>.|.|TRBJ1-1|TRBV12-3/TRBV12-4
TGTGCCAGCAGTTCACGGGTGAACACTGAAGCTTTCTTT
CASSSRVNTEAFF
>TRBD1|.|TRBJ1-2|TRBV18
TGTGCCAGCTCACTCGGACAGGGAGGAAAGGGCTACACCTTC
CASSLGQGGKGYTF
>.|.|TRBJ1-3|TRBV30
TGTGCCTGGAGTGTAGGATTAACCTCCCCACGGGGAAACACCATATATTTT
CAWSVGLTSPRGNTIYF
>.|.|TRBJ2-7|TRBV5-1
TGCGCCAGCAGCTTGGCCGCGGTCTCCTACGAGCAGTACTTC
CASSLAAVSYEQYF
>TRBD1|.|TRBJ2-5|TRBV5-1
TGCGCCAGCAGCTTGGGACAGGGCGGAGAGACCCAGTACTTC
CASSLGQGGETQYF
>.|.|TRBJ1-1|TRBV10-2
TGCGCCAGCAGCTCCCTGAGCAACACTGAAGCTTTCTTT
CASSSLSNTEAFF
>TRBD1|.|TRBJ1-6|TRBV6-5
TGTGCCAGCGCGGGACAGACAGGGTATAATTCACCCCTCCACTTT
CASAGQTGYNSPLHF
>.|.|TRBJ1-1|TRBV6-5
TGTGCCAGCAGTTCCGAAGTTGAAGCTTTCTTT
CASSSEVEAFF
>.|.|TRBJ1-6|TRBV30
TGTGCCTCCAAACGGGACGGCGGGGGGAGACCCCTCCACTTT
CASKRDGGGRPLHF
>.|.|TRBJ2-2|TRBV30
TGTGCCTGGAGCCCTTCGGTGCGGAGGAACACCGGGGAGCTGTTTTTT
CAWSPSVRRNTGELFF
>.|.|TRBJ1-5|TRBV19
TGTGCCAGTATCAGGGCACCGGATAGCAATCAGCCCCAGCATTTT
CASIRAPDSNQPQHF
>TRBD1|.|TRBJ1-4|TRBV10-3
TGTGCCATCAGTCCTGGAGGGACAGCTGAAAAACTGTTTTTT
CAISPGGTAEKLFF
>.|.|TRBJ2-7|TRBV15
TGTGCCACCAGCAGACGAACAGGGTCGGCCTACGAGCAGTACTTC
CATSRRTGSAYEQYF
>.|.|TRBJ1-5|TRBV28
TGTGCCAGCAGCTCAGAGGGACGCGGCAATCAGCCCCAGCATTTT
CASSSEGRGNQPQHF
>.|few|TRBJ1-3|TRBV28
TGTGCCAGCACCAGGGGTTCTGGAAACACCATATATTTT
CASTRGSGNTIYF
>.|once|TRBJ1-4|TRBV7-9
TGTGCCAGCAGCTTAGCGGGAGGGAATGGTGGAGAAAAACTGTTTTTT
CASSLAGGNGGEKLFF
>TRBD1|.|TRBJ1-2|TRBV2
TGTGCCAGGAGAACTAGGGACAGGGGGAACTATGGCTACACCTTC
CARRTRDRGNYGYTF
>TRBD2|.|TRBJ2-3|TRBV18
TGTGCCAGCTCACCTCCCGGGACTAGGGGTGATACGCAGTATTTT
CASSPPGTRGDTQYF
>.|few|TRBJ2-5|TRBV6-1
TGTGCCAGCAGTGAAGTAGGGGGAGAGACCCAGTACTTC
CASSEVGGETQYF
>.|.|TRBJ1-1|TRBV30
TGTGCCTGCCACCGGGCAGTGAACACTGAAGCTTTCTTT
CACHRAVNTEAFF
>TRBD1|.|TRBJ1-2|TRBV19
TGTGCCAGTAGTCCACCGGGACAGGGGGCTTACGGCTACACCTTC
CASSPPGQGAYGYTF
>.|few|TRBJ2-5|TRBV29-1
TGCAGCGTTGAGGGCTTTGACTTCGTTGAGACCCAGTACTTC
CSVEGFDFVETQYF
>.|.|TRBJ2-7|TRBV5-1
TGCGCCAGCAGCTTGGAGTCAGGCCTATCCTACGAGCAGTACTTC
CASSLESGLSYEQYF
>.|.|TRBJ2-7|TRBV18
TGTGCCAGCTCATTGACAGGTCCCTACGAGCAGTACTTC
CASSLTGPYEQYF